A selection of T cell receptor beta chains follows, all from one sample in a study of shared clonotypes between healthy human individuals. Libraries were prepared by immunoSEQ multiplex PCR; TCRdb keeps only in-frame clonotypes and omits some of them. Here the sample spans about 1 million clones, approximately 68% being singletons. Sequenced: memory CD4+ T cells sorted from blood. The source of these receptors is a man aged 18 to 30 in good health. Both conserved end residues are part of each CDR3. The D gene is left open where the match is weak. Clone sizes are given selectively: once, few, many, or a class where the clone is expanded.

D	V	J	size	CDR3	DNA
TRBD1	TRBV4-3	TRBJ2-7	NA	CASSQQGQGISEQYF	TGCGCCAGCAGCCAACAGGGACAGGGGATTAGCGAGCAGTACTTC
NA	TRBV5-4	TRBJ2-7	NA	CASSLDGLNEQYF	TGTGCCAGCAGCCTCGACGGACTTAACGAGCAGTACTTC
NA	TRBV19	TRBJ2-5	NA	CASSSLASETQYF	TGTGCCAGTAGTTCCCTGGCTAGCGAGACCCAGTACTTC
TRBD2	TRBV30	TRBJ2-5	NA	CAWSVGGSEVETQYF	TGTGCCTGGAGTGTGGGAGGGAGTGAGGTCGAGACCCAGTACTTC
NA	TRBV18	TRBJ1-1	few	CASSPSPGTVNTEAFF	TGTGCCAGCTCACCAAGCCCCGGCACGGTGAACACTGAAGCTTTCTTT
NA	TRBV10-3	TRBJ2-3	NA	CAQRGLTPSTDTQYF	TGTGCCCAAAGGGGCCTTACCCCCTCCACAGATACGCAGTATTTT
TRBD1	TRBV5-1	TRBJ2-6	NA	CASRGQGAAGANVLTF	TGCGCCAGCAGAGGACAGGGGGCCGCTGGGGCCAACGTCCTGACTTTC
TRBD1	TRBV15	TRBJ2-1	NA	CATSRDKGQGYNEQFF	TGTGCCACCAGCAGAGATAAGGGACAGGGATACAATGAGCAGTTCTTC
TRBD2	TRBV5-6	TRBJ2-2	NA	CASSLVPGLGPTGELFF	TGTGCCAGCAGCTTGGTCCCGGGACTAGGTCCAACCGGGGAGCTGTTTTTT
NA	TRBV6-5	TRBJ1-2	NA	CASSQHRATNYGYTF	TGTGCCAGCAGTCAACACAGGGCAACTAACTATGGCTACACCTTC
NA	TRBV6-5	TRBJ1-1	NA	CASSWTVTNTEAFF	TGTGCCAGCAGTTGGACGGTTACTAACACTGAAGCTTTCTTT
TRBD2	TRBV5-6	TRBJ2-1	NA	CASSSGLAGYNEQFF	TGTGCCAGCAGCTCAGGACTAGCGGGGTACAATGAGCAGTTCTTC
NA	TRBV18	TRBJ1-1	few	CASSSMNTEAFF	TGTGCCAGCTCATCAATGAACACTGAAGCTTTCTTT
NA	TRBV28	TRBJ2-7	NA	CASSLFSRGQSITTYEQYF	TGTGCCAGCAGTTTATTTAGTCGAGGACAGAGCATAACTACCTACGAGCAGTACTTC
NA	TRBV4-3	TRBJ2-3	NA	CASSQVGTATDTQYF	TGCGCCAGCAGCCAAGTTGGCACAGCCACAGATACGCAGTATTTT
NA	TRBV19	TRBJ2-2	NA	CASRNRANTGELFF	TGTGCCAGTAGGAACAGGGCGAACACCGGGGAGCTGTTTTTT
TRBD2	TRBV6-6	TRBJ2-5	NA	CASSLGLAGQETQYF	TGTGCCAGCAGCCTGGGACTAGCGGGACAAGAGACCCAGTACTTC
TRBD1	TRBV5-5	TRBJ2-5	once	CASSSQGTETQYF	TGTGCCAGCAGCTCACAGGGGACAGAGACCCAGTACTTC
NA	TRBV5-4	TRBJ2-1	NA	CASSPVGLGSYNEQFF	TGTGCCAGCAGCCCTGTTGGCCTTGGGTCCTACAATGAGCAGTTCTTC
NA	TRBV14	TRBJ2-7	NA	CASSQRVSQTYEQYF	TGTGCCAGCAGCCAACGGGTCAGCCAAACCTACGAGCAGTACTTC
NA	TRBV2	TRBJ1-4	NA	CASRPLNEKLFF	TGTGCCAGCAGGCCTTTAAATGAAAAACTGTTTTTT
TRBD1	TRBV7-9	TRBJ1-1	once	CASSPQGGFMNTEAFF	TGTGCCAGCAGCCCTCAGGGGGGATTCATGAACACTGAAGCTTTCTTT
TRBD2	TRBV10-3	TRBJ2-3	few	CAIRDSGSADTQYF	TGTGCCATCAGGGATAGCGGGAGTGCAGATACGCAGTATTTT